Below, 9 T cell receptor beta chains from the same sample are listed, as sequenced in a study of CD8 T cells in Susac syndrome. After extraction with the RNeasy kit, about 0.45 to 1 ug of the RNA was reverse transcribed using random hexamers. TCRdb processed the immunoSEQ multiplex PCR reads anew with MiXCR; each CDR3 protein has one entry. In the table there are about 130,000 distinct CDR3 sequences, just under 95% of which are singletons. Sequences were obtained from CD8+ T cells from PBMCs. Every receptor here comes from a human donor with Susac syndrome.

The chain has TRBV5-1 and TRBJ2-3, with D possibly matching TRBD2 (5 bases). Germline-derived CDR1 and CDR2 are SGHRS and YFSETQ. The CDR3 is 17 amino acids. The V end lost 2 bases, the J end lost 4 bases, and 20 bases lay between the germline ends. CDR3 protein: CASSFDMVLAMADTQYF. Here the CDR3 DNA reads TGCGCCAGCAGCTTTGATATGGTTCTAGCCATGGCAGATACGCAGTATTTT.

As DNA, the CDR3 is TGCAGCGTTGAGCACACCGGGGAGCTGTTTTTT. Protein: CSVEHTGELFF. The chain employs TRBV29-1 and TRBJ2-2; no clear D. Between the trimmed V and J ends, which lost 3 bases and 3 bases, there was a span of 2 bases. The CDR3 runs 11 residues. Germline loops: CDR1 SQVTM, CDR2 ANQGSEA.

CDR3 in amino acids: CASSAERQINEQFF. CDR3 nucleotide sequence: TGTGCCAGCAGCGCCGAAAGACAGATCAATGAGCAGTTCTTC. This chain connects TRBV9 to TRBJ2-1; possible D gene TRBD1, 5 bases. Trimming removed 3 bases from V and 6 bases from J, with 13 bases in between. This CDR3 has 14 amino acids. Per the germline V gene, CDR1 is SGDLS and CDR2 is YYNGEE. The variable domain in full, completed from reference TRBV9 and TRBJ2-1, reads DSGVTQTPKHLITATGQRVTLRCSPRSGDLSVYWYQQSLDQGLQFLIQYYNGEERAKGNILERFSAQQFPDLHSELNLSSLELGDSALYFCASSAERQINEQFFGPGTRLTVL.

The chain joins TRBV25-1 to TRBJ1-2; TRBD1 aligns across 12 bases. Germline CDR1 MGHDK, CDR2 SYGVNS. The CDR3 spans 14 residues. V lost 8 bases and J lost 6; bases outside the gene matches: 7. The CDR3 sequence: CASPGTGGGHGYTF. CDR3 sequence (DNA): TGTGCCAGCCCAGGGACAGGGGGCGGACATGGCTACACCTTC.

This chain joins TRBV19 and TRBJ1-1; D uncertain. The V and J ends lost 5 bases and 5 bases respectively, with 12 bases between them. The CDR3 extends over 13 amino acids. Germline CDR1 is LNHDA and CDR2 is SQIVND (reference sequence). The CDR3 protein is CASSESWGTEAFF. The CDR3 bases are TGTGCCAGTAGTGAAAGTTGGGGTACTGAAGCTTTCTTT.

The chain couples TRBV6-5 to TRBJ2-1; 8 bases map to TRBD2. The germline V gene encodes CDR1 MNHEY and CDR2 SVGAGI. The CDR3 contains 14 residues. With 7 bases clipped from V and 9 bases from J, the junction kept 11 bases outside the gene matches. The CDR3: CASNLLSGGGEQFF. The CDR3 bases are TGTGCCAGCAATCTCCTGTCGGGAGGGGGTGAGCAGTTCTTC.

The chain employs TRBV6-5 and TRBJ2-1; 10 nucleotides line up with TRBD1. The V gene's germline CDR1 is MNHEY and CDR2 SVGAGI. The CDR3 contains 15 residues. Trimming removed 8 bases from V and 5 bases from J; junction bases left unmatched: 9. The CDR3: CASHSGTGDHNEQFF. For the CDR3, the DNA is TGTGCCAGCCATTCCGGGACAGGGGACCACAATGAGCAGTTCTTC.

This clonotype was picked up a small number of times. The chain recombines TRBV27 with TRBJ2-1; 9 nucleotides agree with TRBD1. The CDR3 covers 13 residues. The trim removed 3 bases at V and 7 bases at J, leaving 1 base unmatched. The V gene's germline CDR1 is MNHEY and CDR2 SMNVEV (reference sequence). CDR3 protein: CASSLDRGNEQFF. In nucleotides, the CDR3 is TGTGCCAGCAGTTTGGACAGGGGTAATGAGCAGTTCTTC.

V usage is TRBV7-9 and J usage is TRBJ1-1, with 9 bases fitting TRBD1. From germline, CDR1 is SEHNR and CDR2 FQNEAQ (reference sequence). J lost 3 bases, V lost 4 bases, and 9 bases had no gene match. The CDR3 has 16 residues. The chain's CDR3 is CASSWDRALLDTEAFF. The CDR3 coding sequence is TGTGCCAGCAGCTGGGACAGGGCCCTTTTGGACACTGAAGCTTTCTTT.